The 27 T cell receptor beta chains listed next were all sequenced from one sample in a study of T cell responses to AZD1222 COVID-19 vaccine. Data came from immunoSEQ multiplex PCR; TCRdb stores just in-frame clones and leaves some out. Altogether 70,000 or so clones are present, around 90% being singletons, with the ten largest covering less than 25%. The sample was peripheral blood, taken on day 0 of AZD1222 vaccination. Receptor source: an adult in good health.

The chain couples TRBV5-6 to TRBJ1-1; 10 positions agree with TRBD1. Germline V CDR1 and CDR2: SGHDT, YYEEEE. The V and J ends lost 4 bases and 5 bases, in that order; junction bases with no gene match: 8. The CDR3 runs 15 residues. CDR3 in DNA: TGTGCCAGCAGCAACAGACAGGGGGCGAGGACTGAAGCTTTCTTT. This encodes CASSNRQGARTEAFF.

The chain joins TRBV4-1 to TRBJ2-1; TRBD2 aligns across 8 bases. Germline CDR1 reads MGHRA; CDR2 reads YSYEKL. The CDR3 consists of 16 residues. J was trimmed by 6 bases and V by 1 base; bases with no gene match: 8. CDR3 sequence: CASSQVGNGGANEQFF. DNA of the CDR3: TGCGCCAGCAGCCAAGTCGGAAACGGGGGGGCCAATGAGCAGTTCTTC.

The gene calls are TRBV28 and TRBJ1-2, with no clear D. The germline V and J ends were trimmed by 7 bases and 8 bases, with 17 bases remaining between them. The CDR3 is 13 residues long. Germline-derived CDR1 and CDR2 are MDHEN and SYDVKM. CDR3 nucleotide sequence: TGTGCCAGCACTAAAACCGGGGTGTGGGGCTACACCTTC. This encodes CASTKTGVWGYTF.

This clone was detected a few times. V is TRBV6-5 and J is TRBJ1-2; TRBD1 might be the D (5 bases). Germline CDR1 and CDR2: MNHEY and SVGAGI. Between the trimmed V and J ends, which lost 0 bases and 8 bases, there was a span of 10 bases. This CDR3 comprises 13 residues. The CDR3 nucleotides read TGTGCCAGCAGTTACTCAGGGGCGGACGGCTACACCTTC. As protein: CASSYSGADGYTF.

This clone was seen a few times. The CDR3 sequence: CASSQRSTYEQYF. The CDR3 nucleotides read TGTGCCAGCAGCCAAAGATCTACCTACGAGCAGTACTTC. The chain uses TRBV3-1 (or the pseudogene TRBV3-2) and TRBJ2-7, with D uncertain. V lost 2 bases, J lost 2 bases, and 7 bases lay in between. The length of the CDR3 is 13 residues. CDR1 is LGHDT, CDR2 YNNKEL, per germline (reference sequence).

This chain joins TRBV19 and TRBJ1-5; no clear D gene. Trimming shortened V by 5 bases and J by 2 bases, and 7 bases separated the two germline ends. The CDR3 length is 13 residues. CDR1 LNHDA and CDR2 SQIVND come from the germline V gene (reference sequence). CDR3 in amino acids: CASSSAGNQPQHF. In DNA, the CDR3 is TGTGCCAGTAGTTCGGCAGGCAATCAGCCCCAGCATTTT.

The chain has TRBV6-5 and TRBJ1-5; the D is unclear. V was pared by 0 bases and J by 3 bases, with 9 bases between. This CDR3 has 15 amino acids. CDR1 MNHEY and CDR2 SVGAGI come from the germline V gene. The DNA for the CDR3 is TGTGCCAGCAGTTACTCGCCGAATCTCAATCAGCCCCAGCATTTT. It translates to CASSYSPNLNQPQHF.

This chain joins TRBV6-5 and TRBJ2-2, with 11 bases lining up with TRBD1. Germline CDR1 MNHEY, CDR2 SVGAGI. The CDR3 totals 14 residues. Trimming removed 6 bases from V and 4 bases from J; junction bases left unmatched: 1. The CDR3 DNA follows: TGTGCCAGCAGGGGACAGGGGGGCACCGGGGAGCTGTTTTTT. Protein sequence: CASRGQGGTGELFF.

J is TRBJ1-1 and V is TRBV28; a possible D gene is TRBD1 (6 bases). CDR3 length: 15 residues. Trimming removed 3 bases at V and 0 bases at J, with 11 bases between. From germline, CDR1 is MDHEN and CDR2 SYDVKM. CDR3 in DNA: TGTGCCAGCAGTTTCGACCAGGGGCTGAACACTGAAGCTTTCTTT. This encodes CASSFDQGLNTEAFF.

The chain carries TRBV11-2 and TRBJ1-5; D may be TRBD1 (5 bases). The V gene lost 4 bases and the J gene lost 6 bases, with 13 bases spanning the gap. This CDR3 region has 14 residues. Germline loops: CDR1 SGHAT, CDR2 FQNNGV. The CDR3 region is CASSSTGTSQPQHF. The CDR3 DNA reads TGTGCCAGCAGCTCCACCGGGACCAGTCAGCCCCAGCATTTT.

V is TRBV12-3 or TRBV12-4 and J is TRBJ1-1, with no clear D. The ends were cut back, 8 bases at V and 2 bases at J, with 12 bases in the middle. The length of the CDR3 is 13 residues. The CDR3 nucleotides read TGTGCCAGCCGTCCCGGAATAAACACTGAAGCTTTCTTT. Its protein product is CASRPGINTEAFF.

The chain joins TRBV2 to TRBJ2-1, with D possibly TRBD2 on 5 matching bases. This CDR3 has 11 amino acids. Germline loops: CDR1 SNHLY, CDR2 FYNNEI. V lost 7 bases and J 10 bases, leaving 11 bases between the germline ends. This CDR3 is CASTTRSEQFF. The CDR3 bases are TGTGCCAGCACCACTAGATCCGAGCAGTTCTTC.

The gene calls are TRBV9 and TRBJ2-3; TRBD1 aligns across 10 bases. This CDR3 comprises 18 residues. CDR1 and CDR2 from the germline V gene are SGDLS and YYNGEE. With 1 base clipped from V and 5 bases from J, the junction kept 13 bases outside the gene matches. This CDR3 reads CASSVSTKTGTGVDTQYF. The CDR3 DNA is TGTGCCAGCAGCGTATCTACTAAAACGGGGACAGGGGTAGATACGCAGTATTTT.

CDR3 sequence reads: CASIYRQGKGKNIQYF. CDR3 bases: TGTGCCAGCATCTATAGACAGGGTAAGGGCAAAAACATTCAGTACTTC. The chain has TRBV21-1 and TRBJ2-4; TRBD1, the table's D call, was not compared with the DNA. TRBV21-1 is a documented pseudogene. The CDR3 totals 16 residues.

The J gene is TRBJ1-2, the V gene TRBV6-5, with D tentatively TRBD1 (6 bases). Germline V gene sequence: CDR1 MNHEY, CDR2 SVGAGI. This CDR3 spans 14 amino acids. V was clipped by 5 bases and J by 4 bases, with 14 bases between them. The CDR3 DNA sequence: TGTGCCAGCAGTCCCGGACAGTCTCTCTATGGCTACACCTTC. Encoded protein: CASSPGQSLYGYTF.

The CDR3 spells CASSPPGRVDGYTF. The CDR3 nucleotides read TGCGCCAGCAGCCCCCCAGGGCGTGTTGATGGCTACACCTTC. The chain couples TRBV4-1 to TRBJ1-2; tentative D call: TRBD1 (5 bases). The V gene lost 4 bases and the J gene lost 6 bases, with 15 bases spanning the gap. The length of the CDR3 is 14 residues. The germline V gene encodes CDR1 MGHRA and CDR2 YSYEKL.

This clone was counted once. At one end the junction does not follow the germline gene, possibly because of a read error. V usage is TRBV14 and J usage is TRBJ1-2; D is undetermined. The CDR3 has 11 residues. Germline assignment: CDR1 SGHDN and CDR2 FVKESK. The CDR3, as DNA: TGTGCCAGCAGCCAAGGGGCAGCTTTTTCCTTC. Translation gives CASSQGAAFSF.

The V and J genes are TRBV30 and TRBJ1-2; D uncertain. Germline V gene sequence: CDR1 GTSNPN, CDR2 SVGIG (reference sequence). The V and J ends lost 5 bases and 8 bases respectively, with 12 bases between them. This CDR3 contains 11 residues. This CDR3 is CAWEVGFGYTF. The CDR3 DNA sequence: TGTGCCTGGGAAGTCGGGTTCGGCTACACCTTC.

This clone has only one observation. The V gene is TRBV27, the J gene TRBJ2-7, with D tentatively TRBD1 or TRBD2 (6 bases each). Germline CDR1 reads MNHEY; CDR2 reads SMNVEV (reference sequence). The CDR3 totals 14 residues. The V end was cut by 4 bases, the J end by 0 bases, with 10 bases between. The CDR3 DNA is TGTGCCAGCAGTTCGGGGGCTCACTCCTACGAGCAGTACTTC. This sequence encodes CASSSGAHSYEQYF.

This rearrangement joins TRBV4-2 to TRBJ2-5, with D tentatively TRBD1 (5 bases). This CDR3 contains 15 residues. Looked up from germline, CDR1 is LGHNA and CDR2 is YNFKEQ. V lost 4 bases and J lost 5, with 17 bases in between. The CDR3 loop reads CASSPLAGSSETQYF. The CDR3 region has the DNA TGTGCCAGCAGCCCCCTGGCAGGGTCTTCGGAGACCCAGTACTTC.

This clone was found once. The CDR3 is CASSHPGNYGYTF. In nucleotides, the CDR3 is TGTGCCAGCAGCCACCCGGGTAACTATGGCTACACCTTC. V and J are TRBV11-1 and TRBJ1-2; no reliable D call. Per germline, CDR1 SGHAT and CDR2 FQDESV (reference sequence). The CDR3 length is 13 residues. V lost 5 bases to trimming and J lost 1 base, with 8 bases between them.

V gene TRBV7-7 combines with J gene TRBJ1-2, with 11 bases lining up with TRBD1. The germline CDR1 and CDR2 sequences are SSHAT and FNYEAQ (reference sequence). The V and J ends lost 5 bases and 6 bases, in that order; junction bases with no gene match: 11. This CDR3 spans 16 amino acids. The CDR3 loop is CASSLFSGQGVNGYTF. CDR3 nucleotides: TGTGCCAGCAGCCTCTTTTCGGGACAGGGGGTTAATGGCTACACCTTC.

Remarks on this clone: Germline and junction disagree at one end, which may indicate a read error. The chain employs TRBV6-2 or TRBV6-3 and TRBJ2-4; tentative D call: TRBD1 (6 bases). In germline, CDR1 is MNHEY, CDR2 SVGEGT. The CDR3 is made up of 13 amino acids. The CDR3 region is CASTYREQNIQYF. The CDR3 DNA follows: TGTGCCAGCACTTACAGGGAACAAAACATTCAGTACTTC.

This clone was seen only a few times. J is TRBJ2-7 and V is TRBV30, with TRBD2 matching over 8 bases. The CDR3 has 14 residues. Germline CDR1 and CDR2: GTSNPN and SVGIG (reference sequence). V shed 2 bases and J 1 base; nucleotides not matched to a gene: 4. CDR3 sequence (DNA): TGTGCCTGGAGTCAGGGCGGGGGGTCCTACGAGCAGTACTTC. It encodes CAWSQGGGSYEQYF. The full variable domain, completed using reference TRBV30 and TRBJ2-7, is SQTIHQWPATLVQPVGSPLSLECTVEGTSNPNLYWYRQAAGRGLQLLFYSVGIGQISSEVPQNLSASRPQDRQFILSSKKLLLSDSGFYLCAWSQGGGSYEQYFGPGTRLTVT.

The chain employs TRBV7-9 and TRBJ2-3; TRBD1 matches at 7 bases. The CDR3 is made up of 16 amino acids. Germline-derived CDR1 and CDR2 are SEHNR and FQNEAQ (reference sequence). Germline trimming cut 7 bases from V and 6 bases from J; bases unmatched to any gene: 16. CDR3 sequence (DNA): TGTGCCAGCACCCGGACAGGCCGACCGAGTCATGATACGCAGTATTTT. Protein sequence: CASTRTGRPSHDTQYF.

Only one count was recorded for this clone. This chain connects TRBV5-6 to TRBJ1-2, with D unresolved. Trimming left V 6 bases short and J 3 bases short, with 18 bases between. CDR1 and CDR2 from the germline V gene are SGHDT and YYEEEE. CDR3 length: 15 residues. CDR3 coding DNA: TGTGCCAGCATTGCCAGGTTAGGGTGGGACTATGGCTACACCTTC. Protein: CASIARLGWDYGYTF.

The chain has TRBV6-5 and TRBJ1-5, with TRBD1 as a possible D gene (5 bases). Per the germline V gene, CDR1 is MNHEY and CDR2 is SVGAGI. The CDR3 covers 15 residues. With 6 bases removed from V and 0 bases from J, the gap between germline ends came to 12 bases. The CDR3 nucleotides are TGTGCCAGCAGGACGGACAATAATAGCAATCAGCCCCAGCATTTT. Protein: CASRTDNNSNQPQHF.